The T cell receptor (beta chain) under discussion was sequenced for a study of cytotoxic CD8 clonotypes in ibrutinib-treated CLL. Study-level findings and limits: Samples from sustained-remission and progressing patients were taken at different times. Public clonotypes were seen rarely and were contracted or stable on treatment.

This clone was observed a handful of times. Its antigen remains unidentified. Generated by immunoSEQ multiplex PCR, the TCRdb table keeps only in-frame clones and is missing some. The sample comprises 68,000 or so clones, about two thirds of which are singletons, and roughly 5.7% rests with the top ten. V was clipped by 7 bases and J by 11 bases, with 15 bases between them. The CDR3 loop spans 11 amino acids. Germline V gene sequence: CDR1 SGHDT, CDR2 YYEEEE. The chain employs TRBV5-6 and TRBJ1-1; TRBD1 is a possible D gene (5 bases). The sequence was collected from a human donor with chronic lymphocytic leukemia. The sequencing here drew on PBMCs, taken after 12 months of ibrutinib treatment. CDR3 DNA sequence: TGTGCCAGCGGATCGGGGGTCTTGGCTTTCTTT. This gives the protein CASGSGVLAFF.